The sample holds many counts of the clone carrying this T cell receptor (beta chain). V lost 1 base, J lost 5 bases, and 14 bases lay in between. From germline, CDR1 is SGHAT and CDR2 FQNNGV. The CDR3 covers 15 residues. The sample comes from a study of regulatory T cells in long-lasting Graves disease. With iRepertoire HTBI primers and Arm-PCR of CDR3 regions, TCR beta libraries were built. From the multiplex PCR reads, TCRdb called clonotypes with MiXCR, one entry per CDR3 protein. The sample lists around 500,000 distinct CDR3 sequences, about 16% occurring once. Time point: newly diagnosed GD, antithyroid drugs for less than 3 months. Extracted PBMC RNA gave rise to the TCR library. The authors drew around 9 milliliters of peripheral blood into EDTA tubes. The sample was also linked to a second study, of T cells in Graves' hyperthyroidism and ophthalmopathy. This second study says: First-round RT-PCR targeting the TCR CDR3 was performed with the HTBI primer set.

This TCR came from a woman aged 35-60 years with Graves disease. The rearrangement uses TRBV11-2 and TRBJ2-5; no clear D. This sample comprised peripheral blood mononuclear cells (PBMCs), obtained at new diagnosis, from a patient treated with antithyroid drugs. Written as DNA, the CDR3 is TGTGCCAGCAGCTTAGGGATGGCGGTTGGGGAGACCCAGTACTTC. As protein: CASSLGMAVGETQYF.